The 27 T cell receptor beta chains below all came from one sample that was sequenced in a study of T cells in women clearing cervical HPV infection. Using immunoSEQ multiplex PCR, the repertoire was profiled, and TCRdb retains in-frame clones only, with some absent. This sample contains 45,000 to 55,000 clones. The sequenced sample was blood buffy coat. These receptors came from a woman between 18 and 70 years old with a cervical HPV16 infection that either progressed to CIN3+ or cleared (not recorded which).

On this clone: The DNA ends 3 residues before the CDR3 does, and the rest of the CDR3 is filled in from the germline J gene. The gene calls are TRBV4-2 and TRBJ1-2; D remains ambiguous. Germline V gene lookup returns CDR1 LGHNA and CDR2 YNFKEQ. V lost 0 bases and J 7 bases, leaving 12 bases between the germline ends. There are 14 residues in the CDR3. The CDR3 DNA, read in part, is TGTGCCAGCAGCCAAGAAACCGGGGTGAGTGGC. Translating gives CASSQETGVSG. The CDR3, in full, reads CASSQETGVSGYTF.

This CDR3 is CSAAASGITGELFF. The CDR3 bases that were read are TGCAGTGCAGCCGCTAGCGGGATCACCGGGGAG. The chain uses TRBV20-1 and TRBJ2-2; 9 bases map to TRBD2. The read ends 3 residues before the CDR3 terminus; that terminus is restored from the germline J gene. Germline CDR1 reads DFQATT; CDR2 reads SNEGSKA (reference sequence). This CDR3 has 14 amino acids. V was pared by 6 bases and J by 4 bases, with 6 bases of the junction left unmatched.

A word on this clone: The read ends 3 residues before the CDR3 terminus; that terminus is restored from the germline J gene. V is TRBV4-1 and J is TRBJ2-5; 11 bases are a match to TRBD2. The CDR3 has 16 amino acids. Trimming cost V 1 base and J 4 bases; bases outside gene matches: 5. Germline V CDR1 and CDR2: MGHRA, YSYEKL. CDR3 DNA (partial): TGCGCCAGCAGCCAAGTCAGACTAGCGGGGATAGAGACC. Translating gives CASSQVRLAGIET. From start to end, the CDR3 is CASSQVRLAGIETQYF.

Concerning this clone: With the read ending 3 residues before the CDR3 end, the germline J gene is used to fill in that end. This sequence joins TRBV14 and TRBJ2-5; tentative D call: TRBD1 (6 bases). Trimming took 4 bases from V and 1 from J, leaving 10 bases between them. The CDR3 covers 14 residues. Germline V gives CDR1 SGHDN, CDR2 FVKESK. CDR3 sequence: CASSPTGFQETQYF. CDR3 DNA (partial): TGTGCCAGCAGCCCCACAGGGTTCCAAGAGACC. The full variable domain, completed using reference TRBV14 and TRBJ2-5, is EAGVTQFPSHSVIEKGQTVTLRCDPISGHDNLYWYRRVMGKEIKFLLHFVKESKQDESGMPNNRFLAERTGGTYSTLKVQPAELEDSGVYFCASSPTGFQETQYFGPGTRLLVL.

As for this clone: The read comes to an end 3 residues before the CDR3 does, leaving the germline J gene to fill in the end. This rearrangement joins TRBV18 to TRBJ2-1; possibly TRBD1 for D (5 bases). The germline V gene has CDR1 KGHSH and CDR2 LQKENI. This CDR3 contains 14 residues. Trimming took 0 bases from V and 7 from J, leaving 10 bases between them. The part of the CDR3 DNA that was read is TGTGCCAGCTCACCACCGGCCAGGGATAATGAG. Translated: CASSPPARDNE. The full CDR3 reads CASSPPARDNEQFF.

With regard to this clone: The CDR3 is cut off 3 residues early in the read; its end comes from the germline J gene. This chain joins TRBV12-3 or TRBV12-4 and TRBJ2-7; TRBD2 agrees at 11 bases. The CDR3 runs 15 residues. Losses at the gene ends were 3 bases for V and 0 bases for J; bases not matched to a gene: 1. The CDR3 sequence is CASSFTSGGSYEQYF. CDR3 DNA (partial): TGTGCCAGCAGTTTCACTAGCGGGGGCTCCTACGAG.

Concerning this clone: The CDR3 extends 3 residues past the end of the read, so its final part is completed from the germline J gene. The gene calls are TRBV20-1 and TRBJ2-3; no reliable D call. The germline V and J ends were trimmed by 5 bases and 6 bases, with 6 bases remaining between them. CDR1 and CDR2 (germline): DFQATT, SNEGSKA (reference sequence). This CDR3 has 10 residues. This CDR3 is CSAGPDTQYF. The covered CDR3 bases are TGCAGTGCTGGGCCCGATACG.

As concerns this clone: Coverage ceases 3 residues before the CDR3 finishes, and the germline J gene fills in the end. J is TRBJ1-2 and V is TRBV12-5; D possibly corresponds to TRBD1 (6 bases). This CDR3 region has 15 residues. Germline loops: CDR1 LGHNT, CDR2 FRNRAP. V gave up 5 bases and J gave up 2 bases, with 15 bases separating them. The part of the CDR3 DNA that was read is TGTGCTAGTGGTCATACAGGGAAAGGGAACTATGGC. This sequence encodes CASGHTGKGNYG. The whole CDR3 protein reads CASGHTGKGNYGYTF.

Of note for this clone: The DNA ends 3 residues before the CDR3 does, and the rest of the CDR3 is filled in from the germline J gene. The genes are TRBV6-7 and TRBJ1-1; maybe TRBD1 (5 bases). TRBV6-7 is an ORF for which the function is uncertain. This CDR3 is built from 17 residues. V lost 0 bases, J lost 1 base, and 15 bases lay in between. The sequenced CDR3 bases are TGTGCCAGCAGTTACTCGGGGGGTTTGCGGCAGAACACTGAA. Its protein product is CASSYSGGLRQNTE. The whole CDR3 sequence is CASSYSGGLRQNTEAFF.

Worth noting for this clone: With the read ending 3 residues before the CDR3 end, the germline J gene is used to fill in that end. The chain couples TRBV12-3 or TRBV12-4 to TRBJ2-1, with a possible D match to TRBD1 (5 bases). CDR3 length: 13 amino acids. V lost 6 bases, J lost 2 bases, and 8 bases lay in between. Partial CDR3 DNA: TGTGCCAGCAGAGGGGATCCCTACAATGAG. Protein: CASRGDPYNE. The whole CDR3 reads CASRGDPYNEQFF.

A note on this clone: With the read ending 3 residues before the CDR3 end, the germline J gene is used to fill in that end. J is TRBJ1-1 and V is TRBV2, with D hard to call. V shed 3 bases and J shed 5 bases, with 13 bases lying between them. This CDR3 contains 14 residues. Germline V gene lookup returns CDR1 SNHLY and CDR2 FYNNEI. CDR3 loop: CASSDRVYHTEAFF. The CDR3 DNA, read in part, is TGTGCCAGCAGTGACCGGGTATATCATACTGAA.

Concerning this clone: Read coverage stops 3 residues before the CDR3 terminus; the germline J gene supplies the remainder. V gene TRBV7-9 combines with J gene TRBJ1-2, with 7 bases identical to TRBD1. Germline values: CDR1 SEHNR, CDR2 FQNEAQ (reference sequence). CDR3 length: 15 amino acids. Partial CDR3 DNA: TGTGCCAGCAGCTTAGATGGCAGGGGGTCTGAAGGC. This sequence encodes CASSLDGRGSEG. The whole CDR3 is CASSLDGRGSEGYTF. The whole variable domain, filled in from reference TRBV7-9 and TRBJ1-2, reads DTGVSQNPRHKITKRGQNVTFRCDPISEHNRLYWYRQTLGQGPEFLTYFQNEAQLEKSRLLSDRFSAERPKGSFSTLEIQRTEQGDSAMYLCASSLDGRGSEGYTFGSGTRLTVV.

The sequenced CDR3 bases are TGCAGTACCAAAAGGGCCGGGACAGGGTTCGCCGGGGAG. This encodes CSTKRAGTGFAGE. The whole CDR3 reads CSTKRAGTGFAGELFF. The chain couples TRBV20-1 to TRBJ2-2, with 9 nucleotides matching TRBD1. Read data end 3 residues before the CDR3 end; the end is taken from the germline J gene. Trimming removed 8 bases from V and 6 bases from J; junction bases left unmatched: 16. Germline-derived CDR1 and CDR2 are DFQATT and SNEGSKA (reference sequence). The CDR3 runs to 16 residues.

As for this clone: Sequencing ends 3 residues short of the CDR3 end; the germline J gene provides the rest. This chain connects TRBV29-1 to TRBJ1-2; TRBD1 matches 10 bases. The J segment lost 5 bases and the V segment lost 5 bases, leaving 17 bases of the junction unmatched. CDR3 size: 17 residues. Germline CDR1 and CDR2: SQVTM and ANQGSEA. The CDR3 region is CSVYGLRQDRGGYGYTF. The covered CDR3 bases are TGCAGCGTTTACGGGCTTCGGCAGGACAGGGGGGGTTATGGC.

Of note for this clone: The sequenced fragment ends 3 residues before the CDR3 boundary, so the rest is inferred from the germline J gene. The rearrangement joins TRBV19 to TRBJ1-2; TRBD1 is a possible D gene (5 bases). Trimming stripped 9 bases from V and 6 bases from J, with 17 bases between. Germline V CDR1 and CDR2: LNHDA, SQIVND (reference sequence). There are 13 residues in the CDR3. The CDR3 loop is CASAPLTEHGYTF. The CDR3 DNA, read in part, is TGTGCCAGCGCGCCACTGACAGAACATGGC. The variable domain in full, with the rest retrieved from reference TRBV19 and TRBJ1-2, is DGGITQSPKYLFRKEGQNVTLSCEQNLNHDAMYWYRQDPGQGLRLIYYSQIVNDFQKGDIAEGYSVSREKKESFPLTVTSAQKNPTAFYLCASAPLTEHGYTFGSGTRLTVV.

Details on this clone: The read stops 3 residues short of the end of the CDR3; the missing end is completed from the germline J gene. The rearrangement joins TRBV19 to TRBJ1-2; 10 nucleotides line up with TRBD1. Losses at the gene ends were 6 bases for V and 3 bases for J; bases not matched to a gene: 25. From germline, CDR1 is LNHDA and CDR2 SQIVND (reference sequence). The length of the CDR3 is 21 residues. The covered CDR3 bases are TGTGCCAGTAGGCGAACACATTTAAGATCGGGACAGGGGATTATCTACTATGGC. Amino acid sequence: CASRRTHLRSGQGIIYYG. The full CDR3 reads CASRRTHLRSGQGIIYYGYTF.

Remarks on this clone: The read falls 3 residues short of the CDR3 end, and the missing part is taken from the germline J gene. This chain uses TRBV2 with TRBJ2-1, with 12 nucleotides matching TRBD2. The CDR3 sequence is 19 residues long. V was pared by 5 bases and J by 0 bases, with 11 bases of the junction left unmatched. The germline CDR1 and CDR2 sequences are SNHLY and FYNNEI. This CDR3 is CASSHTGTSGRPSYNEQFF. CDR3 bases read: TGTGCCAGCAGTCATACCGGGACTAGCGGGCGTCCCTCCTACAATGAG.

Remarks on this clone: The read ends 3 residues shy of where the CDR3 ends; the end is completed using the germline J gene. The chain carries TRBV19 and TRBJ1-2; 7 bases line up with TRBD1. The CDR3 spans 14 residues. The V gene's germline CDR1 is LNHDA and CDR2 SQIVND (reference sequence). The CDR3 loop reads CASRRGQSDGDYTF. The part of the CDR3 DNA that was read is TGTGCCAGTAGGAGGGGGCAGTCCGACGGTGAC.

About this clone: The read ends 3 residues before the CDR3 terminus; that terminus is restored from the germline J gene. The chain carries TRBV6-1 and TRBJ1-2; D is possibly TRBD1 (6 bases). In germline, CDR1 is MNHNS, CDR2 SASEGT. The CDR3 consists of 15 residues. The sequenced part of the CDR3 DNA is TGTGCCAGCAGTGACGGCGGGGGGCCCCTTCTTGAC. It is translated as CASSDGGGPLLD. The whole CDR3 region reads CASSDGGGPLLDYTF.

Concerning this clone: The read comes to an end 3 residues before the CDR3 does, leaving the germline J gene to fill in the end. The genes are TRBV18 and TRBJ1-2; 10 nucleotides line up with TRBD1. The junction had 5 bases not matched to a gene; V was cut back by 1 base and J by 6 bases. CDR1 and CDR2 (germline): KGHSH, LQKENI. The CDR3 contains 15 residues. CDR3 in amino acids: CASSPRTGGVNGYTF. Partial CDR3 DNA: TGTGCCAGCTCACCACGGACAGGGGGGGTGAATGGC.

Regarding this clone: The read terminates 3 residues before the CDR3 end, so the remaining end is supplied by the germline J gene. The V and J genes are TRBV19 and TRBJ2-5, with 8 bases that match TRBD2. The V gene's germline CDR1 is LNHDA and CDR2 SQIVND (reference sequence). This CDR3 contains 15 residues. Trimming at V came to 6 bases and at J to 4 bases, leaving 10 bases not matched to a gene. CDR3 sequence reads: CASSPTSVGRETQYF. CDR3 DNA (partial): TGTGCCAGTAGCCCGACTAGCGTGGGACGAGAGACC.

Remarks on this clone: A junction end diverges from the germline sequence, so it may reflect a read error. The read stops 3 residues short of the end of the CDR3; the missing end is completed from the germline J gene. This CDR3 is also generated by other DNA sequences in the sample. The V gene is TRBV13, the J gene TRBJ1-3; weak D call: TRBD1 (5 bases). The CDR3 has 16 residues. CDR1 and CDR2 (germline): PRHDT, FYEKMQ (reference sequence). The covered CDR3 bases are TGTGCCAGCAGCCGGCCCTTCAGGGATCCCGGAAACACG. It specifies CASSRPFRDPGNT. In full, the CDR3 reads CASSRPFRDPGNTIYF.

Concerning this clone itself: The CDR3 extends 3 residues past the end of the read, so its final part is completed from the germline J gene. The chain carries TRBV7-7 and TRBJ2-1, with 9 bases fitting TRBD1. Trimming removed 0 bases from V and 3 bases from J; junction bases left unmatched: 3. The CDR3 spans 16 residues. Germline assignment: CDR1 SSHAT and CDR2 FNYEAQ (reference sequence). This CDR3 is CASSLAPGQGYNEQFF. The sequenced CDR3 bases are TGTGCCAGCAGCTTAGCCCCGGGACAGGGCTACAATGAG.

On this clone itself: The read ends 3 residues before the CDR3 terminus; that terminus is restored from the germline J gene. V usage is TRBV7-9 and J usage is TRBJ1-4; D is ambiguous. This CDR3 is built from 15 residues. Germline CDR1 is SEHNR and CDR2 is FQNEAQ (reference sequence). The DNA read from the CDR3 is TGTGCCAGCAGCGTACAAGGGTTTAATAATTCACCA. It translates to CASSVQGFNNSP. The whole CDR3 sequence is CASSVQGFNNSPLFF.

CDR3 protein: CASSHPVQGTPTAFF. CDR3 DNA (partial): TGTGCCAGTAGTCATCCCGTACAGGGGACCCCGACC. The V gene is TRBV19, the J gene TRBJ1-1; 7 bases fit TRBD1. The read ends 3 residues early relative to the CDR3; the germline J gene fills the gap. CDR3 length: 15 amino acids. The germline CDR1 and CDR2 sequences are LNHDA and SQIVND (reference sequence).

As regards this clone: Read sequence stops 3 residues before the CDR3 end, and the germline J gene provides the missing end. The V call is TRBV7-2, the J call TRBJ1-2; D perhaps matches TRBD1 (6 bases). Between the trimmed V and J ends, which lost 1 base and 4 bases, there was a span of 10 bases. CDR1 is SGHTA and CDR2 is FQGNSA in the germline V gene. The CDR3 extends over 14 amino acids. CDR3 region: CASSLDGQLYGYTF. The CDR3 bases that were read are TGTGCCAGCAGCTTAGATGGACAGCTCTATGGC.

Worth noting for this clone: The read comes to an end 3 residues before the CDR3 does, leaving the germline J gene to fill in the end. The chain is built from TRBV5-1 and TRBJ2-5; a weak D match, TRBD2 (6 bases). CDR3 size: 15 residues. Trimming stripped 6 bases from V and 3 bases from J, with 18 bases between. Germline lookup yields CDR1 SGHRS and CDR2 YFSETQ. The CDR3 DNA, read in part, is TGCGCCAGCACCGGGGGAGGTGGAGGGGAAGAGACC. This codes for CASTGGGGGEET. The whole CDR3 region reads CASTGGGGGEETQYF.